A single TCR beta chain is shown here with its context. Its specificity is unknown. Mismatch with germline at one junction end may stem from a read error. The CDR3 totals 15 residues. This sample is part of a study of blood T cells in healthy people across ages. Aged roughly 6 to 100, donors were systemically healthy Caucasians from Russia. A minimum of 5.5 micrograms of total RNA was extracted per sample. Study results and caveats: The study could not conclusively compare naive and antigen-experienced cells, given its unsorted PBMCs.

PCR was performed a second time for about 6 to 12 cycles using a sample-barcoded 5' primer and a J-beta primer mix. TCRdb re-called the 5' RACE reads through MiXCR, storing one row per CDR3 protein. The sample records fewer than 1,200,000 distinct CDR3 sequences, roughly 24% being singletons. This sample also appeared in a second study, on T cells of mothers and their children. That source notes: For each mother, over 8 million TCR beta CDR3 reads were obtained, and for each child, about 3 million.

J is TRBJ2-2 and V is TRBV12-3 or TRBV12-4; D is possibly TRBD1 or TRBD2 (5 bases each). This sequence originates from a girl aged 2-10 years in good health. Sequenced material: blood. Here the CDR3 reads CASSLPFSGAGALFF. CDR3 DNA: TGTGCCAGCAGTTTGCCGTTTTCCGGGGCTGGGGCGCTGTTTTTT.